A selection of T cell receptor beta chains follows, all from one sample in a study of regulatory T cells in long-lasting Graves disease. MiXCR was run by TCRdb on the multiplex PCR reads, yielding one entry per CDR3 protein. This table holds about 440,000 distinct CDR3 sequences, less than 20% found once. The same data also went into a second study, on T cells in Graves' hyperthyroidism and ophthalmopathy.

The material was peripheral blood mononuclear cells (PBMCs), obtained at new diagnosis, from a patient treated with antithyroid drugs. Every receptor here comes from a woman aged 18-29 years with Graves disease. CDR3s include the opening cysteine and the closing phenylalanine or tryptophan. A D gene is named only where the DNA matches it firmly. Part of the rows lack a size; the others show once, few, many or a class for expanded clones.

clone_size: -
v_call: TRBV28
j_call: TRBJ1-5
d_call: -
cdr3_nt: TGTGCCAGCAGTTTCCTCGGGTCAACGATTAATCAGCCCCAGCATTTT
cdr3_aa: CASSFLGSTINQPQHF

clone_size: -
v_call: TRBV7-8
j_call: TRBJ1-4
d_call: -
cdr3_nt: TGTGCCAGCAGCTCACAAGCAACTAATGAAAAACTGTTTTTT
cdr3_aa: CASSSQATNEKLFF

clone_size: -
v_call: TRBV24-1
j_call: TRBJ2-2
d_call: -
cdr3_nt: TGTGCCACCAGTGATACCAACAGGGCAACCGGGGAGCTGTTTTTT
cdr3_aa: CATSDTNRATGELFF

clone_size: -
v_call: TRBV6-5
j_call: TRBJ1-5
d_call: -
cdr3_nt: TGTGCCAGCAGTTACATCGGACTCGGGGGGTATCAGCCCCAGCATTTT
cdr3_aa: CASSYIGLGGYQPQHF

clone_size: -
v_call: TRBV4-1
j_call: TRBJ1-6
d_call: -
cdr3_nt: TGCGCCAGCAGCCAAGTGGGTTCGGGGAGACCCCTCCACTTT
cdr3_aa: CASSQVGSGRPLHF

clone_size: -
v_call: TRBV7-3
j_call: TRBJ2-3
d_call: TRBD2
cdr3_nt: TGTGCCAGCAGCCCTTTGGGTAGCGGGAGGGCCGAAGATACGCAGTATTTT
cdr3_aa: CASSPLGSGRAEDTQYF

clone_size: few
v_call: TRBV28
j_call: TRBJ2-2
d_call: -
cdr3_nt: TGTGCCAGCAGTTTGAGGGAGGACACCGGGGAGCTGTTTTTT
cdr3_aa: CASSLREDTGELFF

clone_size: many
v_call: TRBV12-3/TRBV12-4
j_call: TRBJ2-7
d_call: TRBD1
cdr3_nt: TGTGCCAGCAGTATGGGACAGGGGGCAATATACGAGCAGTACTTC
cdr3_aa: CASSMGQGAIYEQYF

clone_size: many
v_call: TRBV6-2/TRBV6-3
j_call: TRBJ2-5
d_call: -
cdr3_nt: TGTGCCAGCAGTTACTCGATGGGGAGCGGCCAAGAGACCCAGTACTTC
cdr3_aa: CASSYSMGSGQETQYF

clone_size: few
v_call: TRBV7-2
j_call: TRBJ1-6
d_call: -
cdr3_nt: TGTGCCAGCAGCTTAGTTGGTCCTCTAAAGGCATCCTATAATTCACCCCTCCACTTT
cdr3_aa: CASSLVGPLKASYNSPLHF

clone_size: -
v_call: TRBV9
j_call: TRBJ2-7
d_call: -
cdr3_nt: TGTGCCAGCAGCGTAGCATCCGGACAGACCTACGAGCAGTACTTC
cdr3_aa: CASSVASGQTYEQYF

clone_size: once
v_call: TRBV5-4
j_call: TRBJ2-1
d_call: TRBD2
cdr3_nt: TGTGCCCGAGATAGGCGGGAGCCCCAAGACAATGAGCAGTTCTTC
cdr3_aa: CARDRREPQDNEQFF

clone_size: many
v_call: TRBV20-1
j_call: TRBJ2-3
d_call: -
cdr3_nt: TGCAGTGCTAGAGATTTAGCGGCAAGCACAGATACGCAGTATTTT
cdr3_aa: CSARDLAASTDTQYF

clone_size: -
v_call: TRBV18
j_call: TRBJ1-5
d_call: TRBD1
cdr3_nt: TGTGCCAGCTCACCCCCACGGACAGGGTTTTCTCAGCCCCAGCATTTT
cdr3_aa: CASSPPRTGFSQPQHF

clone_size: many
v_call: TRBV9
j_call: TRBJ2-7
d_call: TRBD1
cdr3_nt: TGTGCCAGCAGCCCAGTGACGGGACAGGGCACCTACGAGCAGTACTTC
cdr3_aa: CASSPVTGQGTYEQYF

clone_size: many
v_call: TRBV7-2
j_call: TRBJ2-3
d_call: TRBD2
cdr3_nt: TGTGCCACCAAGACTAGCGGCACAGATACGCAGTATTTT
cdr3_aa: CATKTSGTDTQYF

clone_size: -
v_call: TRBV11-2
j_call: TRBJ2-1
d_call: TRBD2
cdr3_nt: TGTGCCAGCATGTGGTCTAGCGGGAGTTACAATGAGCAGTTCTTC
cdr3_aa: CASMWSSGSYNEQFF

clone_size: few
v_call: TRBV5-5
j_call: TRBJ1-2
d_call: -
cdr3_nt: TGTGCCAGCAGCTCAGGGATAGGGCGGGCTAACTATGGCTACACCTTC
cdr3_aa: CASSSGIGRANYGYTF

clone_size: many
v_call: TRBV7-3
j_call: TRBJ2-2
d_call: -
cdr3_nt: TGTGCCAGCAGCTTAAATGCGGGAATAGTCACCGGGGAGCTGTTTTTT
cdr3_aa: CASSLNAGIVTGELFF

clone_size: few
v_call: TRBV7-3
j_call: TRBJ2-1
d_call: -
cdr3_nt: TGTGCCAGCAGCTTAATAGGGGGTCGCAATGAGCAGTTCTTC
cdr3_aa: CASSLIGGRNEQFF

clone_size: few
v_call: TRBV29-1
j_call: TRBJ1-3
d_call: TRBD1
cdr3_nt: TGCAGCGTTGAAGCGTGGGACAGCTCTGGAAACACCATATATTTT
cdr3_aa: CSVEAWDSSGNTIYF

clone_size: -
v_call: TRBV14
j_call: TRBJ2-1
d_call: -
cdr3_nt: TGTGCCAGCAGCCAAATTGCACTAGAACTCTACAATGAGCAGTTCTTC
cdr3_aa: CASSQIALELYNEQFF

clone_size: few
v_call: TRBV3-1
j_call: TRBJ2-5
d_call: -
cdr3_nt: TGTGCCAGCAGACCGACAGGGAGGGCAGAGACCCAGTACTTC
cdr3_aa: CASRPTGRAETQYF

clone_size: many
v_call: TRBV6-5
j_call: TRBJ2-1
d_call: TRBD2
cdr3_nt: TGTGCCAGCAGTTACCTAGCCGGGACTAGCAAGTACAATGAGCAGTTCTTC
cdr3_aa: CASSYLAGTSKYNEQFF

clone_size: few
v_call: TRBV20-1
j_call: TRBJ1-2
d_call: TRBD1
cdr3_nt: TGCAGTGCTAGAAACGGACAGGACTATGGCTACACCTTC
cdr3_aa: CSARNGQDYGYTF

clone_size: many
v_call: TRBV5-1
j_call: TRBJ2-1
d_call: -
cdr3_nt: TGCGCCAGCAGCTTCGGGGCGGTCTCCTACAATGAGCAGTTCTTC
cdr3_aa: CASSFGAVSYNEQFF

clone_size: -
v_call: TRBV9
j_call: TRBJ2-1
d_call: TRBD1
cdr3_nt: TGTGCCAGCAGCGTAGAGCTACAGGGGGCTTGGAATGAGCAGTTCTTC
cdr3_aa: CASSVELQGAWNEQFF

clone_size: many
v_call: TRBV6-5
j_call: TRBJ2-1
d_call: TRBD2
cdr3_nt: TGTGCCAGCAGCTACGGCGGGGCGGGAGGATACAATGAGCAGTTCTTC
cdr3_aa: CASSYGGAGGYNEQFF

clone_size: many
v_call: TRBV7-7
j_call: TRBJ2-1
d_call: -
cdr3_nt: TGTGCTAGCAGCTTAGCTGTGGGGACGGGCGAGCAGTTCTTC
cdr3_aa: CASSLAVGTGEQFF

clone_size: many
v_call: TRBV20-1
j_call: TRBJ2-3
d_call: -
cdr3_nt: TGCAGTGCAAGACAGATAGCCACAGATACGCAGTATTTT
cdr3_aa: CSARQIATDTQYF

clone_size: -
v_call: TRBV20-1
j_call: TRBJ2-1
d_call: TRBD2
cdr3_nt: TGCAGTGCTAGAGATATGGGCGGGAGCGTCAATGAGCAGTTCTTC
cdr3_aa: CSARDMGGSVNEQFF

clone_size: few
v_call: TRBV7-2
j_call: TRBJ2-5
d_call: TRBD2
cdr3_nt: TGTGCCAGCAGCTTAGTCACTGGCGGGAGCCCGACAAGGGAGACCCAGTACTTC
cdr3_aa: CASSLVTGGSPTRETQYF

clone_size: -
v_call: TRBV28
j_call: TRBJ2-7
d_call: TRBD1
cdr3_nt: TGTGCCATATCACAGGGGGCAACATACGAGCAGTACTTC
cdr3_aa: CAISQGATYEQYF

clone_size: few
v_call: TRBV28
j_call: TRBJ1-5
d_call: TRBD1
cdr3_nt: TGTGCCAGCAGTTCTAACAGGGGCCTACTTTTTCAGCCCCAGCATTTT
cdr3_aa: CASSSNRGLLFQPQHF

clone_size: many
v_call: TRBV5-1
j_call: TRBJ2-1
d_call: TRBD2
cdr3_nt: TGCGCCAGCAGCTTGGGACTAGCGGGAGTTGACTACAATGAGCAGTTCTTC
cdr3_aa: CASSLGLAGVDYNEQFF

clone_size: many
v_call: TRBV7-2
j_call: TRBJ2-1
d_call: TRBD2
cdr3_nt: TGTGCCAGCAGCTTAAGACTAGCGGGGTACTACAATGAGCAGTTCTTC
cdr3_aa: CASSLRLAGYYNEQFF

clone_size: -
v_call: TRBV2
j_call: TRBJ1-5
d_call: TRBD1
cdr3_nt: TGTGCCAGCAGTACAAACAGGGGATGGGACAGCAATCAGCCCCAGCATTTT
cdr3_aa: CASSTNRGWDSNQPQHF

clone_size: many
v_call: TRBV2
j_call: TRBJ1-4
d_call: -
cdr3_nt: TGTGCCAGCAGCGACAGGAGCACGGATGAAAAACTGTTTTTT
cdr3_aa: CASSDRSTDEKLFF

clone_size: -
v_call: TRBV7-9
j_call: TRBJ1-2
d_call: -
cdr3_nt: TGTGCCAGCAGCTTAGCGCTTGACAGTCGGCATGGTGGCTACACCTTC
cdr3_aa: CASSLALDSRHGGYTF

clone_size: many
v_call: TRBV6-2/TRBV6-3
j_call: TRBJ1-2
d_call: -
cdr3_nt: TGTGCCAGCGGGAGAAGCGACTATGGCTACACCTTC
cdr3_aa: CASGRSDYGYTF

clone_size: many
v_call: TRBV15
j_call: TRBJ2-3
d_call: -
cdr3_nt: TGTGCCACCAGCAGCCAGGAAAGCAGGTACACAGATACGCAGTATTTT
cdr3_aa: CATSSQESRYTDTQYF

clone_size: -
v_call: TRBV11-2
j_call: TRBJ1-3
d_call: -
cdr3_nt: TGTGCCAGCAGCTCACCCAGCTCTGGAAACACCATATATTTT
cdr3_aa: CASSSPSSGNTIYF

clone_size: many
v_call: TRBV24-1
j_call: TRBJ2-1
d_call: TRBD2
cdr3_nt: TGTGCCACCAGTGACCTTGGGACTAGCGGGAAGGATGAGCAGTTCTTC
cdr3_aa: CATSDLGTSGKDEQFF

clone_size: -
v_call: TRBV28
j_call: TRBJ1-2
d_call: -
cdr3_nt: TGTGCCAGCAGTTTAGGGGGGGCGCTTAACTATGGCTACACCTTC
cdr3_aa: CASSLGGALNYGYTF

clone_size: many
v_call: TRBV7-2
j_call: TRBJ2-7
d_call: TRBD2
cdr3_nt: TGTGCCAGCAGCAACGGACTAGCGGGGGGGCAGTACTTC
cdr3_aa: CASSNGLAGGQYF

clone_size: -
v_call: TRBV18
j_call: TRBJ1-3
d_call: -
cdr3_nt: TGTGCCAGCTCACCTACGACAGGACACCCCAACCGAAACACCATATATTTT
cdr3_aa: CASSPTTGHPNRNTIYF

clone_size: many
v_call: TRBV28
j_call: TRBJ2-3
d_call: TRBD1
cdr3_nt: TGTGCCAGCAGTTCCTTGGACAGGGGGCGTCTCGATACGCAGTATTTT
cdr3_aa: CASSSLDRGRLDTQYF

clone_size: -
v_call: TRBV2
j_call: TRBJ1-6
d_call: TRBD1
cdr3_nt: TGTGCCAGCAGGTTAAGGGGGACAGCAATTAATTCACCCCTCCACTTT
cdr3_aa: CASRLRGTAINSPLHF

clone_size: -
v_call: TRBV10-3
j_call: TRBJ1-5
d_call: -
cdr3_nt: TGTGCCATCAGCGGGGGGGATCAGCCCCAGCATTTT
cdr3_aa: CAISGGDQPQHF

clone_size: many
v_call: TRBV28
j_call: TRBJ2-2
d_call: -
cdr3_nt: TGTGCCAGCAGTTCCCCCGGGGAGCTGTTTTTT
cdr3_aa: CASSSPGELFF

clone_size: many
v_call: TRBV28
j_call: TRBJ1-5
d_call: -
cdr3_nt: TGTGCCAGCCACTACCGCGCACGTAGCAATCAGCCCCAGCATTTT
cdr3_aa: CASHYRARSNQPQHF

clone_size: -
v_call: TRBV20-1
j_call: TRBJ2-1
d_call: -
cdr3_nt: TGCAGTGCTAGAGATTTGCACAGAGATTACAATGAGCAGTTCTTC
cdr3_aa: CSARDLHRDYNEQFF

clone_size: -
v_call: TRBV20-1
j_call: TRBJ1-1
d_call: TRBD1
cdr3_nt: TGCAGTGCTTTAGAAGGGGGCCCGAACACTGAAGCTTTCTTT
cdr3_aa: CSALEGGPNTEAFF

clone_size: many
v_call: TRBV7-6
j_call: TRBJ2-7
d_call: TRBD2
cdr3_nt: TGTGCCAGCAGCATACTAGATAGCGGGGGATCCTACGAGCAGTACTTC
cdr3_aa: CASSILDSGGSYEQYF